This T cell receptor beta chain derives from a study of cytomegalovirus exposure and HLA in healthy donors. Study findings and constraints: Per a prior analysis, the majority of TCR beta V segments were productive roughly 90% or roughly 30% of the time.

Of note for this clone: Its matching antigen is unknown. Other DNA variants within this sample encode the same CDR3.

Trimming cost V 1 base and J 5 bases, with 9 bases left between them. The CDR3 is 13 residues long. Germline CDR1 reads SGHRS; CDR2 reads YFSETQ. Everyone who donated was a healthy bone marrow donor. The PCR employed 60 Vbeta primers together with 13 Jbeta primers. TCRdb's table, derived via immunoSEQ multiplex PCR, lists solely in-frame clones and lacks some. The table lists fewer than 130,000 clones, 74% of them singletons. V gene TRBV5-1 combines with J gene TRBJ2-5, with D possibly matching TRBD2 (6 bases). The sample comprised PBMCs. The TCR comes from a man aged 50-60 years in good health and CMV-seropositive. CDR3: CASSLPGGETQYF. Here the CDR3 DNA reads TGCGCCAGCAGCTTGCCAGGAGGGGAGACCCAGTACTTC.